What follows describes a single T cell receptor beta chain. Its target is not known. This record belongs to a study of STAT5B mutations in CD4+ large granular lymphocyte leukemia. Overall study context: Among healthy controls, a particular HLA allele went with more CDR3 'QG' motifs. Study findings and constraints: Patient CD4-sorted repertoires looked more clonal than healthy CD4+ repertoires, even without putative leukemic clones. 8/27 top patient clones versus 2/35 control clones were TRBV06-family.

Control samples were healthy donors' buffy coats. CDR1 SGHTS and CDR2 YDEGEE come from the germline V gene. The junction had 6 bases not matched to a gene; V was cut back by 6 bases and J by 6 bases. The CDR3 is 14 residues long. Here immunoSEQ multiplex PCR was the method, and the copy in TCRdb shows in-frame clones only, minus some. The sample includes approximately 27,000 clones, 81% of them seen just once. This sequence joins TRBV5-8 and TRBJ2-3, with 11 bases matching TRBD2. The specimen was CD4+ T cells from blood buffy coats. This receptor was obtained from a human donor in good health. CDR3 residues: CASNLAGGSDTQYF. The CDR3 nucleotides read TGTGCCAGCAACCTAGCGGGAGGATCGGATACGCAGTATTTT.